The clone carrying this T cell receptor (beta chain) was seen only once. Use of 60 Vbeta and 13 Jbeta primers characterized the PCR. Assay: immunoSEQ multiplex PCR; the TCRdb copy retains only in-frame clones and omits some. The repertoire holds fewer than 100,000 clones, with nearly 80% as singletons. This record belongs to a study of cytomegalovirus exposure and HLA in healthy donors. V was pared by 0 bases and J by 3 bases, with 10 bases between. Germline CDR1 is SGHKS and CDR2 is YYEKEE (reference sequence). CDR3 length: 14 residues. Input material: PBMCs. This chain joins TRBV5-5 and TRBJ2-7; TRBD1 might be the D (5 bases). The sequence derives from a woman between 40 and 55 years old in good health and CMV-seropositive. In nucleotides, the CDR3 is TGTGCCAGCAGCTTGGGGCAGGGTCTCTACGAGCAGTACTTC. Its translation: CASSLGQGLYEQYF.